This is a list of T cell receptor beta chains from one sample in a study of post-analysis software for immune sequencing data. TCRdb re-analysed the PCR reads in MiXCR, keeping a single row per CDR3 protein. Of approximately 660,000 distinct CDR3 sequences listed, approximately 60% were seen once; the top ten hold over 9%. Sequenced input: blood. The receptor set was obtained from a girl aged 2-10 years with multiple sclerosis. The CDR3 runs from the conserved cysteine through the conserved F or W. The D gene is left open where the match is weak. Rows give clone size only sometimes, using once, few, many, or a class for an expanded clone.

CDR3: CAISEGRDQYNEQFF
DNA: TGTGCCATCAGTGAAGGGCGGGATCAGTACAATGAGCAGTTCTTC
J: TRBJ2-1
D: NA
V: TRBV10-3
size: few

CDR3: CSVRTGGADTQYF
DNA: TGCAGCGTCCGGACAGGGGGCGCCGATACGCAGTATTTT
J: TRBJ2-3
D: TRBD1
V: TRBV29-1
size: few

CDR3: CASAGHPKNEQYF
DNA: TGTGCCAGTGCTGGTCACCCGAAGAACGAGCAGTACTTC
J: TRBJ2-7
D: NA
V: TRBV3-1
size: NA

CDR3: CASSPRLALSGVEQFF
DNA: TGTGCCAGCAGCCCCCGACTAGCTTTATCGGGGGTTGAGCAGTTCTTC
J: TRBJ2-1
D: TRBD2
V: TRBV3-1
size: NA

CDR3: CASSYGASGGQETQYF
DNA: TGTGCCAGCAGTTACGGGGCTAGCGGGGGCCAAGAGACCCAGTACTTC
J: TRBJ2-5
D: TRBD2
V: TRBV6-2/TRBV6-3
size: NA

CDR3: CASSSDIYEQYF
DNA: TGTGCCAGCAGTTCGGACATCTACGAGCAGTACTTC
J: TRBJ2-7
D: NA
V: TRBV6-6
size: NA

CDR3: CASSYRTLETQYF
DNA: TGTGCCAGCAGTTATCGGACCCTAGAGACCCAGTACTTC
J: TRBJ2-5
D: NA
V: TRBV6-5
size: NA

CDR3: CATSREPQFYEQYF
DNA: TGTGCCACCAGCAGAGAGCCCCAGTTTTACGAGCAGTACTTC
J: TRBJ2-7
D: NA
V: TRBV15
size: once

CDR3: CASSYSGPPNNEQFF
DNA: TGTGCCAGCAGCTATTCCGGGCCACCGAACAATGAGCAGTTCTTC
J: TRBJ2-1
D: NA
V: TRBV7-9
size: few

CDR3: CASSPRTGTVGRNEQFF
DNA: TGTGCCAGCAGCCCACGGACAGGGACGGTGGGTCGCAATGAGCAGTTCTTC
J: TRBJ2-1
D: TRBD1
V: TRBV7-2
size: NA

CDR3: CASSDGRTGGFQPQHF
DNA: TGTGCCAGCAGTGATGGCAGGACAGGTGGATTTCAGCCCCAGCATTTT
J: TRBJ1-5
D: TRBD1
V: TRBV6-1
size: few

CDR3: CASSQGFRDPYNEQFF
DNA: TGCGCCAGCAGCCAAGGTTTCAGGGACCCCTACAATGAGCAGTTCTTC
J: TRBJ2-1
D: NA
V: TRBV4-3
size: NA

CDR3: CAISEETTGEQFF
DNA: TGTGCCATCAGTGAGGAGACAACGGGTGAGCAGTTCTTC
J: TRBJ2-1
D: NA
V: TRBV10-3
size: NA

CDR3: CAITPGHNTGELFF
DNA: TGTGCCATCACTCCGGGACATAACACCGGGGAGCTGTTTTTT
J: TRBJ2-2
D: NA
V: TRBV10-3
size: once

CDR3: CSATFSTYEQYF
DNA: TGCAGTGCCACATTCTCCACCTACGAGCAGTACTTC
J: TRBJ2-7
D: NA
V: TRBV20-1
size: NA

CDR3: CSALGANTEAFF
DNA: TGCAGTGCTCTAGGGGCCAACACTGAAGCTTTCTTT
J: TRBJ1-1
D: NA
V: TRBV20-1
size: NA

CDR3: CSVRQGPAYEQYF
DNA: TGCAGCGTACGTCAGGGGCCTGCCTACGAGCAGTACTTC
J: TRBJ2-7
D: NA
V: TRBV29-1
size: NA

CDR3: CASSGGQGIYNEQFF
DNA: TGTGCCAGCAGTGGGGGACAGGGGATCTACAATGAGCAGTTCTTC
J: TRBJ2-1
D: TRBD1
V: TRBV6-2/TRBV6-3
size: few

CDR3: CASKPSTGEAEAFF
DNA: TGTGCCAGCAAACCGTCGACAGGGGAGGCTGAAGCTTTCTTT
J: TRBJ1-1
D: TRBD1
V: TRBV6-5
size: NA

CDR3: CSAMEALRGGNSGANVLTF
DNA: TGCAGTGCTATGGAGGCCCTCAGGGGGGGGAACTCTGGGGCCAACGTCCTGACTTTC
J: TRBJ2-6
D: NA
V: TRBV20-1
size: NA

CDR3: CATSGSGDRSTEAFF
DNA: TGTGCCACCAGTGGTTCCGGGGACAGGAGCACTGAAGCTTTCTTT
J: TRBJ1-1
D: TRBD1
V: TRBV24-1
size: NA

CDR3: CANRGLAGGTYEQYF
DNA: TGTGCCAACAGGGGACTAGCGGGAGGGACGTACGAGCAGTACTTC
J: TRBJ2-7
D: TRBD2
V: TRBV6-6
size: NA

CDR3: CATSRDEGNEQFF
DNA: TGTGCCACCAGCAGAGATGAGGGCAATGAGCAGTTCTTC
J: TRBJ2-1
D: NA
V: TRBV15
size: few

CDR3: CASSFLTNTGELFF
DNA: TGTGCCAGCAGCTTCTTGACGAACACCGGGGAGCTGTTTTTT
J: TRBJ2-2
D: NA
V: TRBV11-2
size: once

CDR3: CATSESGTPSTDTQYF
DNA: TGTGCCACCAGCGAATCGGGGACTCCTAGCACAGATACGCAGTATTTT
J: TRBJ2-3
D: NA
V: TRBV15
size: few

CDR3: CASSLDYRDSHGTQYF
DNA: TGCGCCAGCAGCTTGGACTACCGGGACTCCCATGGTACGCAGTATTTT
J: TRBJ2-3
D: NA
V: TRBV5-1
size: NA

CDR3: CASSPRTGILNEQFF
DNA: TGTGCCAGCAGTCCCAGGACAGGAATTCTCAATGAGCAGTTCTTC
J: TRBJ2-1
D: TRBD1
V: TRBV12-3/TRBV12-4
size: NA

CDR3: CASSYGEREGFF
DNA: TGTGCCAGCAGTTACGGGGAGCGGGAGGGGTTCTTC
J: TRBJ2-1
D: TRBD2
V: TRBV6-6
size: NA

CDR3: CSAVTGYGQPQHF
DNA: TGCAGCGCTGTGACAGGGTATGGTCAGCCCCAGCATTTT
J: TRBJ1-5
D: TRBD1
V: TRBV29-1
size: NA

CDR3: CATDLGTGATEAFF
DNA: TGTGCCACGGATCTCGGGACAGGGGCAACTGAAGCTTTCTTT
J: TRBJ1-1
D: TRBD1
V: TRBV10-3
size: NA

CDR3: CSASLGTAEAFF
DNA: TGCAGTGCTAGTTTAGGGACAGCTGAAGCTTTCTTT
J: TRBJ1-1
D: TRBD1
V: TRBV20-1
size: few

CDR3: CSARDPAGDLTQYF
DNA: TGCAGTGCTAGAGATCCGGCGGGAGATCTGACCCAGTACTTC
J: TRBJ2-5
D: TRBD2
V: TRBV20-1
size: NA

CDR3: CATAQAETQYF
DNA: TGTGCCACCGCCCAGGCTGAGACCCAGTACTTC
J: TRBJ2-5
D: NA
V: TRBV6-2/TRBV6-3
size: NA

CDR3: CASSQGWGGTNEKLFF
DNA: TGCGCCAGCAGCCAAGGGTGGGGGGGAACTAATGAAAAACTGTTTTTT
J: TRBJ1-4
D: NA
V: TRBV4-1
size: NA

CDR3: CATSRSRGMNTEAFF
DNA: TGTGCCACCAGCAGATCCAGGGGCATGAACACTGAAGCTTTCTTT
J: TRBJ1-1
D: NA
V: TRBV15
size: NA

CDR3: CASSFYGTGGVGTEAFF
DNA: TGTGCCAGCAGCTTTTACGGGACAGGGGGCGTAGGGACTGAAGCTTTCTTT
J: TRBJ1-1
D: TRBD1
V: TRBV7-2
size: NA

CDR3: CASSLQIINYGYTF
DNA: TGTGCCAGCAGTTTACAGATTATTAACTATGGCTACACCTTC
J: TRBJ1-2
D: NA
V: TRBV28
size: few

CDR3: CASSNDRGEGMNTEAFF
DNA: TGTGCCAGCAGTAACGACAGGGGGGAAGGCATGAACACTGAAGCTTTCTTT
J: TRBJ1-1
D: TRBD1
V: TRBV6-6
size: few

CDR3: CASSSRGEPPDTQYF
DNA: TGTGCCAGCAGTAGTCGCGGGGAGCCCCCAGATACGCAGTATTTT
J: TRBJ2-3
D: NA
V: TRBV6-5
size: NA

CDR3: CASSGTRGLGGELFF
DNA: TGTGCCAGCAGCGGGACCAGGGGGCTGGGCGGGGAGCTGTTTTTT
J: TRBJ2-2
D: TRBD1
V: TRBV7-2
size: NA

CDR3: CASSLETGMNTEAFF
DNA: TGTGCCAGCAGCTTAGAGACAGGAATGAACACTGAAGCTTTCTTT
J: TRBJ1-1
D: NA
V: TRBV13
size: few

CDR3: CASSPVEETQYF
DNA: TGTGCCAGCTCACCGGTGGAAGAGACCCAGTACTTC
J: TRBJ2-5
D: NA
V: TRBV18
size: NA

CDR3: CASSPRGGRVQETQYF
DNA: TGTGCCAGCAGCCCCCGGGGCGGGAGGGTCCAAGAGACCCAGTACTTC
J: TRBJ2-5
D: TRBD2
V: TRBV3-1
size: NA

CDR3: CSAKWGAVYGYTF
DNA: TGCAGCGCGAAGTGGGGGGCGGTTTATGGCTACACCTTC
J: TRBJ1-2
D: NA
V: TRBV29-1
size: few